Sequencing of this T cell receptor (beta chain) was carried out in a study of T cells after posttransplantation cyclophosphamide. Some clones are missing from TCRdb's copy, which holds only in-frame ones; the method was immunoSEQ multiplex PCR. The sample consists of 5,000 or so clones, about three quarters of them appearing once. Sampled 1 year posttransplant, controls received myeloablative marrow transplants, methotrexate and a calcineurin inhibitor. On this clone: The antigen is unknown.

General study findings and limits: Donor-recipient repertoire similarity was low at 1-2 months, rising over year one. Recipient CMV seropositivity and CMV reactivation strongly tracked TRB clonality.

CDR3 size: 14 residues. From germline, CDR1 is MNHEY and CDR2 SVGAGI. The ends lost 6 bases at V and 5 bases at J; junction bases unmatched: 7. This receptor was identified in a female patient in her fifties who received an allogeneic stem cell transplant from an unrelated donor, was CMV-positive, and had acute and chronic GVHD. A share of the T cells may be of graft donor origin. Sample: PBMCs, taken 321 days after allogeneic stem cell transplant with calcineurin inhibitor and methotrexate. The chain joins TRBV6-5 to TRBJ2-7; TRBD2 agrees at 10 bases. The CDR3 region is CASSQLAGFNEQYF. CDR3 in DNA: TGTGCCAGCAGCCAACTAGCGGGATTTAACGAGCAGTACTTC.